Below, one TCR beta chain is given with its context. The data were taken from a study of blood T cell repertoires in COVID-19. On the study more broadly: Some COVID-19 samples were acute and others convalescent; all came from the United States, Italy and Spain.

In the authors' methods: Amplification with reference gene primers provided the estimates of nucleated cell counts. The protocol was immunoSEQ multiplex PCR, while the TCRdb copy is restricted to in-frame clones and leaves out a portion. V, J and clone size reflect that table, while D and trimming were determined from the DNA. The table has about 78,000 clones, 90% seen once. Germline lookup yields CDR1 SGHNT and CDR2 YYREEE (reference sequence). V lost 3 bases and J lost 4; bases outside the gene matches: 5. This CDR3 has 14 residues. Material for sequencing was peripheral blood. The rearrangement links TRBV5-4 to TRBJ2-5; 8 bases agree with TRBD2. This receptor was identified in a woman older than 75 with acute or convalescent COVID-19. The CDR3 loop reads CASSSRTSRETQYF. CDR3 nucleotide sequence: TGTGCCAGCAGCTCCCGGACTAGCAGAGAGACCCAGTACTTC.